This T cell receptor beta chain was sequenced during a study of vaccination and CD4 T cells after COVID-19. By sample fraction, this clonotype is medium-sized. Its antigen is unknown. Sequencing of the DNA from cultured CD4+ T cells was carried out with the Oncomine TCR Beta short-read assay. Investigators isolated genomic DNA from cultured CD4+ T cells. TCRdb recomputed calls from the PCR reads with MiXCR, one row per CDR3 protein. The sample lists some 9,500 distinct CDR3 sequences, over 25% occurring once. Indicated treatment: roughly 10-day PBMC culture with coronavirus spike peptide pools or control peptides (ViraFEST assay). Before the COVID-19 pandemic (2011-2018), CD4+ T cells were obtained from the unexposed donor. This CDR3 comprises 13 residues. V was pared by 5 bases and J by 2 bases, with 9 bases between. Germline assignment: CDR1 LGHNA and CDR2 YSLEER.

The sequence was collected from a human donor in good health. Specimen: CD4+ T cells from blood, cultured in vitro. The rearrangement links TRBV4-3 to TRBJ1-2, with a tentative D call TRBD1 (5 bases). CDR3 sequence reads: CASSSEGNYGYTF. As DNA, the CDR3 is TGCGCCAGCAGCTCCGAGGGGAACTATGGCTACACCTTC.